This T cell receptor beta chain was sequenced in a study of T-cell memory formation after mild COVID-19. V was pared by 7 bases and J by 0 bases, with 13 bases between. The CDR3 covers 14 residues. This clonotype was seen a few times. TCRdb reanalysed the 5' RACE reads using MiXCR and keeps one entry per CDR3 protein. The sample shows about 470,000 distinct CDR3 sequences, roughly 25% of them seen only once. The source material was PBMCs or a T cell subset sorted from them (not recorded which). The chain is built from TRBV12-3 or TRBV12-4 and TRBJ2-7, with D perhaps TRBD2 (5 bases). The sequence was collected from an adult woman who had mild COVID-19 (a few samples of this study predate the infection). Cell type and time point are not known. CDR3 coding DNA: TGTGCCAGCACCTGGAGCGGCAGCTCCTACGAGCAGTACTTC. Encoded protein: CASTWSGSSYEQYF.